This TCR beta chain is from a study of CD8+ T cells in alopecia areata (dated by TCRdb to the late 2010s). About the full investigation: The treated patients, all with moderate-to-severe alopecia areata, were enrolled in an open-label pilot trial of oral tofacitinib given at 5 to 10 mg twice daily. Patients received tofacitinib for 6 to 18 months and were then followed off drug for 6 months to check for delayed response and recurrence. For the treated patients, the SALT score, which quantifies what percentage of scalp surface area is affected, served as the measure of disease severity. In both human patients and the C3H/HeJ mouse model, the study applied high-throughput TCRbeta sequencing to look at T cell clonal expansion in alopecia areata. Human TCRbeta sequencing covered scalp tissue and sorted CD4+ and CD8+ peripheral blood T cells from patchy and totalis/universalis alopecia areata patients and healthy controls. Tofacitinib-treated patients had biopsies at baseline and at 4 and 24 weeks of treatment, with a later scalp biopsy in several patients. Scalp clonality was compared among normal scalp (n=4), patchy alopecia areata scalp (n=8), and alopecia totalis/universalis scalp (n=8). RNA was extracted with the PAXgene miRNA kit for fixed scalp, the miRNeasy kit for PBMCs, and the RNeasy kit for mouse skin. TCRbeta CDR3 regions were amplified by immunoSEQ multiplex PCR with 35 Vbeta forward and 13 Jbeta reverse primers.

Receptor libraries were prepared by the immunoSEQ multiplex PCR assay. RNA was extracted from all samples and reverse transcribed into cDNA as template for TCR sequencing. First-strand cDNA was synthesized using SuperScript III with a 2:1 mix of oligo-dT and random hexamers. A synthetic immune receptor repertoire was used to gauge amplification bias, and whatever bias remained was removed computationally. The authors' analysis ran thus. Raw reads were preprocessed for error removal, and CDR3 was defined according to IMGT conventions as running from the conserved cysteine to phenylalanine. Clonality was computed by normalizing Shannon entropy by log2 of the number of productive unique TCRs and subtracting the result from 1. Scalp TCRbeta sequences were cross-referenced with sorted blood CD4 and CD8 repertoires so that the CD4 or CD8 identity of scalp clones could be inferred. TCRdb stores this immuneACCESS table with in-frame sequences only. Part of the clones is absent; in the studies checked, under half of the shortfall reflects unresolved V genes, and no reason is known for the rest. The DNA gave D and trimming, while V, J and clone size come from that table. A total of 200,000 to 250,000 clones appear in this sample, less than 75% of them only once. Of the sample, 1.5% to 2% falls within the top ten clones.

Overall study outcomes, separate from this receptor: Many expanded lesional clones persisted in scalp and blood during tofacitinib treatment, which may partly explain relapse after stopping treatment. Higher clonality and more expanded CD8+ clones were observed in lesional scalp than in normal scalp, particularly in alopecia totalis/universalis, a finding suggestive of antigenic drive. The treated cohort was small, with a single nonresponder, so links between baseline CD8+ expansion and response need larger studies. Scalp clonality and the number of expanded CD8+ clones among the top 100 scalp clones were significantly decreased by tofacitinib. Resident alphabeta T cells in normal human skin are also sequenced, complicating scalp TCR repertoire analysis, unlike mouse skin dominated by gammadelta T cells. Shared TCR sequences between patients were less evident than in mice, which may be partly attributable to HLA diversity in the patient population.

The sample's time point label, in plain terms: around 28 days on oral tofacitinib. The treatment or condition label here, explained by the study, means: oral pan-JAK inhibitor, 5-10 mg twice daily. Lesional scalp punch biopsies and peripheral blood were obtained from alopecia areata patients. PBMCs were separated by density centrifugation and stained for CD3, CD4 and CD8, after which CD4+ and CD8+ T cells were sorted on a FACSAria. The CDR3 goes from the cysteine to the phenylalanine over 15 residues. Only the CDR3 portion is preserved as DNA: 45 bases, with reading frame beginning at the first base. The germline V gene gives CDR1 as ENHRY and CDR2 as SYGVKD. A distance of 14 bases separates the germline ends of V and J, which lose 5 bases and 4 bases respectively. Comments on this clone: Its antigen target is currently unknown. No base qualities exist here, and no much larger clone lies one base off it.

The clonotype comes from a human donor with alopecia areata. Material: CD4+ T cells sorted from blood, obtained at week 4, from a patient treated with tofacitinib. Recombination linked TRBV10-3 to TRBJ2-2; the D gene is possibly TRBD2, with 5 bases matching. CDR3 reads: CAISLGVRGTGELFF. The DNA is as follows: TGTGCCATCAGTCTCGGGGTGCGAGGCACCGGGGAGCTGTTTTTT.